This T cell receptor (beta chain) is drawn from a study of shared clonotypes between healthy human individuals. Every unsorted PBMC PCR replicate was loaded with 300 ng DNA, roughly 30,000 T cell genomes. TCRdb's table, derived via immunoSEQ multiplex PCR, lists solely in-frame clones and lacks some. The repertoire holds around 510,000 clones, with roughly 79% as singletons. This clone was seen many times. The TCR sequence derives from a woman in her 40s in good health. Some clones in this sample may be carry-over from other donors' samples. The sequenced sample was PBMCs.

The DNA of the CDR3 is TGTGCCAGCAGTTTTTTAGGGCGAGCCTCCGAGCAGTACTTC. Its translation is CASSFLGRASEQYF. V usage is TRBV27 and J usage is TRBJ2-7; no reliable D call. Per germline, CDR1 MNHEY and CDR2 SMNVEV (reference sequence). Trimming took off 3 bases at V and 6 bases at J, with 15 bases between the two ends. The CDR3 totals 14 residues.